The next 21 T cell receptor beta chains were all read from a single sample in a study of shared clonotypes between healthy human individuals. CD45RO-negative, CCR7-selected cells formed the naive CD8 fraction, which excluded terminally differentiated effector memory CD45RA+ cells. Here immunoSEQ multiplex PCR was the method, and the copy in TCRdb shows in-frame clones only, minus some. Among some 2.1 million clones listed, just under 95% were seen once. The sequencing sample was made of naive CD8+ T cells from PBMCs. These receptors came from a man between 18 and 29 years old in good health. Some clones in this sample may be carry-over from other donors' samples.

This chain's CDR3 is CASSLGRDVAFF. The CDR3 DNA is TGTGCCAGCAGTTTGGGGAGGGACGTAGCTTTCTTT. The chain couples TRBV27 to TRBJ1-1; D perhaps matches TRBD1 (5 bases). V lost 3 bases, J lost 10 bases, and 12 bases lay in between. CDR1 MNHEY and CDR2 SMNVEV come from the germline V gene (reference sequence). This CDR3 has 12 residues.

This CDR3 reads CSVLGRGYNEQFF. CDR3 DNA: TGCAGCGTCCTGGGTCGGGGCTACAATGAGCAGTTCTTC. The rearrangement links TRBV29-1 to TRBJ2-1; D is perhaps TRBD2 (5 bases). V lost 6 bases to trimming and J lost 3 bases, with 12 bases between them. This CDR3 is 13 amino acids long. The germline CDR1 and CDR2 sequences are SQVTM and ANQGSEA.

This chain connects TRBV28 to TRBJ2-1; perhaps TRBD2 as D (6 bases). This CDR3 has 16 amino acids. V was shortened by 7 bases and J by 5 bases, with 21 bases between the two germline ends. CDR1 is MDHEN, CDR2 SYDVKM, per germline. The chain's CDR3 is CASTLKRGQRDNEQFF. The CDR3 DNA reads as TGTGCCAGCACCCTAAAACGAGGCCAGCGGGACAATGAGCAGTTCTTC.

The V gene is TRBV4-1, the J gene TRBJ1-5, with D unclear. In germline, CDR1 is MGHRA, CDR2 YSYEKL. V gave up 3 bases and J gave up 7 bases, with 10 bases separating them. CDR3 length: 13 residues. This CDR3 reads CASSHPGGQPQHF. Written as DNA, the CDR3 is TGCGCCAGCAGCCACCCAGGAGGCCAGCCCCAGCATTTT.

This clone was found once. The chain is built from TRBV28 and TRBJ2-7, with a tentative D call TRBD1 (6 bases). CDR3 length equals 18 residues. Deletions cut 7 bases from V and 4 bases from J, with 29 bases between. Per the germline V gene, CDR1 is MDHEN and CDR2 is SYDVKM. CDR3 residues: CASTLSKGVGLPIYEQYF. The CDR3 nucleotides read TGTGCCAGCACCCTAAGTAAGGGGGTCGGCCTACCTATTTACGAGCAGTACTTC.

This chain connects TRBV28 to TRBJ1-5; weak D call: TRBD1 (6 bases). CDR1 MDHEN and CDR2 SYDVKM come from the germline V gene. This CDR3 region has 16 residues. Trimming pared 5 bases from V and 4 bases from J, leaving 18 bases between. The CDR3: CASSPSHRVGNQPQHF. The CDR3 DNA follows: TGTGCCAGCAGTCCCAGCCACAGGGTGGGGAATCAGCCCCAGCATTTT.

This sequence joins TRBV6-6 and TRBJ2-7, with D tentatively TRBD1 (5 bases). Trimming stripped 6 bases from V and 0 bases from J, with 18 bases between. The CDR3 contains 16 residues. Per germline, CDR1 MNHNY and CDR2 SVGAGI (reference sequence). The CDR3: CASSPPRTKSSYEQYF. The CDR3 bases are TGTGCCAGCAGCCCCCCGCGGACAAAGAGCTCCTACGAGCAGTACTTC.

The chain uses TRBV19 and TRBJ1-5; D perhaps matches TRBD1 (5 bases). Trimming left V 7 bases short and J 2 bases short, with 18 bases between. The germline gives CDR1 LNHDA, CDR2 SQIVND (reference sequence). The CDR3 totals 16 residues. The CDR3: CASTFSGGNGNQPQHF. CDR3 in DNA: TGTGCCAGTACCTTCTCTGGGGGGAACGGCAATCAGCCCCAGCATTTT.

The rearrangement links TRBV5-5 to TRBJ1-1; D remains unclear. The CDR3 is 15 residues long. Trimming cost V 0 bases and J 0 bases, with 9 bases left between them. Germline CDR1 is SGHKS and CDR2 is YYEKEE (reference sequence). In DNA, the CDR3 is TGTGCCAGCAGCTTGGGCCAGGCCATGAACACTGAAGCTTTCTTT. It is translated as CASSLGQAMNTEAFF.

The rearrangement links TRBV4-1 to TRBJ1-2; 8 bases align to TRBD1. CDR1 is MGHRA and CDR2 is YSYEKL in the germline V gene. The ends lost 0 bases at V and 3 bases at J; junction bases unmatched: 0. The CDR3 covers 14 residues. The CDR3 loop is CASSQDRGHYGYTF. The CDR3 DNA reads TGCGCCAGCAGCCAAGACAGGGGGCACTATGGCTACACCTTC.

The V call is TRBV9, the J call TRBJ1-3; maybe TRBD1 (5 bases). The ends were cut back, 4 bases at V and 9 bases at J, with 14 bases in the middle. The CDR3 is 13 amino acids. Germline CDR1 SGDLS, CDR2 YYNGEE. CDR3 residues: CASSTGTRATIYF. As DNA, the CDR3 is TGTGCCAGCAGCACCGGGACTCGAGCCACCATATATTTT.

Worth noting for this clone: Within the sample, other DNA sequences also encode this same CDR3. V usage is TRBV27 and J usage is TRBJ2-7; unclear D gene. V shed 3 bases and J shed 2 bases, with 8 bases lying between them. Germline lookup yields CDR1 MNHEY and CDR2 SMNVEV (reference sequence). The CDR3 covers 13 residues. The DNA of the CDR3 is TGTGCCAGCAGTTTCAGTCAGACCTACGAGCAGTACTTC. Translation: CASSFSQTYEQYF.

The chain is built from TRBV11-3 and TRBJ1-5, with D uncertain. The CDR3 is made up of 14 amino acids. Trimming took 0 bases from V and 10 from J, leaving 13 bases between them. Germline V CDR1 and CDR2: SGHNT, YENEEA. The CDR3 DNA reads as TGTGCCAGCAGCTTAGAGCGGGTGCTACAACCCCAGCATTTT. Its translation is CASSLERVLQPQHF.

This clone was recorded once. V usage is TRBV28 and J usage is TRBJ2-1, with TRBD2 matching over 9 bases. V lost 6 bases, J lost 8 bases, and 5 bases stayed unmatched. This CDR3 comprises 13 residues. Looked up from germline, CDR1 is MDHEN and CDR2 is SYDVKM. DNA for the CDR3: TGTGCCAGCAGGATTAGCGGGAGTGATGAGCAGTTCTTC. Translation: CASRISGSDEQFF.

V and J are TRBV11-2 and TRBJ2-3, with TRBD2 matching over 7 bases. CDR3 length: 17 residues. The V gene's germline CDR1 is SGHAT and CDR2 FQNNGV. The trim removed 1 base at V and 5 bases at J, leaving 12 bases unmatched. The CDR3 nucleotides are TGTGCCAGCAGCTTAGTTCGGGGGAGGGCCCGAGTAGATACGCAGTATTTT. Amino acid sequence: CASSLVRGRARVDTQYF.

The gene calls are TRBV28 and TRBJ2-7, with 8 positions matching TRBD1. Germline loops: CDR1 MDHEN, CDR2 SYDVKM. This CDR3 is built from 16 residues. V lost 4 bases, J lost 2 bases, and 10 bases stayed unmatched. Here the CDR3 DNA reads TGTGCCAGCAGTTCCACCGGACAGGGCCTAACCTACGAGCAGTACTTC. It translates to CASSSTGQGLTYEQYF.

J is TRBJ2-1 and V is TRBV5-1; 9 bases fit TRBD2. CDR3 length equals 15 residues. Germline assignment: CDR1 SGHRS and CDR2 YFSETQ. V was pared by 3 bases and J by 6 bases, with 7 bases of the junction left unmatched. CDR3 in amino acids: CASSSNSGSGNEQFF. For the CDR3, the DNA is TGCGCCAGCAGCTCTAATAGCGGGAGTGGCAATGAGCAGTTCTTC.

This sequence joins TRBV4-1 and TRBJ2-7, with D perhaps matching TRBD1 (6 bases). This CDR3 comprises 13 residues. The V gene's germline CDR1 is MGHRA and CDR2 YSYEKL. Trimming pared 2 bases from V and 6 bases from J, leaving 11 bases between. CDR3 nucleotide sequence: TGCGCCAGCAGCCAATTAACAGGGCCCGAGCAGTACTTC. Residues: CASSQLTGPEQYF.

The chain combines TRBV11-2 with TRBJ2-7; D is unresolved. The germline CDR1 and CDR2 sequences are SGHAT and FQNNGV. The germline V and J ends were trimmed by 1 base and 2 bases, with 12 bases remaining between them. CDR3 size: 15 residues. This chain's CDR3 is CASSLGGWLPYEQYF. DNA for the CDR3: TGTGCCAGCAGCTTAGGGGGATGGCTCCCCTACGAGCAGTACTTC.

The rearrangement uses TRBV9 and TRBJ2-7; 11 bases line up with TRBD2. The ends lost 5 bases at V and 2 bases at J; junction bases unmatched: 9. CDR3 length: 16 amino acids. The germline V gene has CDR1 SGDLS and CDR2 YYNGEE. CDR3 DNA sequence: TGTGCCAGCAGTCATCCTCTAGCGGGAGGACCCTACGAGCAGTACTTC. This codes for CASSHPLAGGPYEQYF.

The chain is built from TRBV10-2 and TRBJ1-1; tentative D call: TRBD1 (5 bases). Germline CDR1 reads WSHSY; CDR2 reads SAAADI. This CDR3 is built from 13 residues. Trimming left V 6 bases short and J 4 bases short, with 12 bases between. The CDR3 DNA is TGCGCCAGCAGCCCGGGACCGATCACTGAAGCTTTCTTT. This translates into CASSPGPITEAFF.